The 26 T cell receptor beta chains below come from one sample, sequenced in a study of blood T cell repertoires in COVID-19. Assay used: immunoSEQ multiplex PCR; TCRdb lists only in-frame clones, some missing. The top ten hold roughly 5.9% of the sample, which has tens of thousands of clones, over 75% seen once. Sequencing used peripheral blood. These receptors all stem from a man aged 50 or older with active COVID-19.

The chain links TRBV19 to TRBJ2-1; 7 bases are shared with TRBD1. Germline CDR1 and CDR2: LNHDA and SQIVND (reference sequence). V lost 3 bases and J lost 9; bases outside the gene matches: 8. The CDR3 extends over 14 amino acids. This chain's CDR3 is CASSMELAGGEQFF. DNA for the CDR3: TGTGCCAGTAGTATGGAGCTAGCAGGGGGTGAGCAGTTCTTC.

V is TRBV19 and J is TRBJ1-1; no clear D. V was pared by 3 bases and J by 3 bases, with 8 bases between. CDR1 LNHDA and CDR2 SQIVND come from the germline V gene (reference sequence). The CDR3 consists of 13 residues. CDR3 region: CASSIGRYTEAFF. Here the CDR3 DNA reads TGTGCCAGTAGTATCGGCAGGTACACTGAAGCTTTCTTT.

The chain recombines TRBV2 with TRBJ2-2; D gene uncertain. The CDR3 contains 15 residues. Germline CDR1 SNHLY, CDR2 FYNNEI. V gave up 6 bases and J gave up 4 bases, with 15 bases separating them. CDR3 nucleotides: TGTGCCAGCAGGAAAGAGCTCCGAGGCACCGGGGAGCTGTTTTTT. This translates into CASRKELRGTGELFF.

The chain uses TRBV7-2 and TRBJ2-2, with 8 bases identical to TRBD2. In germline, CDR1 is SGHTA, CDR2 FQGNSA. The ends lost 0 bases at V and 5 bases at J; junction bases unmatched: 5. This CDR3 has 16 residues. The CDR3 DNA reads as TGTGCCAGCAGCTTAGCTAGCGGGGTAACTACCGGGGAGCTGTTTTTT. Translating it yields CASSLASGVTTGELFF.

The rearrangement links TRBV6-1 to TRBJ1-4; possible D gene TRBD1, 6 bases. The germline V and J ends were trimmed by 1 base and 5 bases, with 11 bases remaining between them. Germline loops: CDR1 MNHNS, CDR2 SASEGT. The CDR3 spans 15 residues. CDR3 nucleotides: TGTGCCAGCAGTGAAGATCAGGGGCCGAATGAAAAACTGTTTTTT. Translated: CASSEDQGPNEKLFF.

The chain employs TRBV27 and TRBJ2-3; TRBD1 is a possible D gene (5 bases). The length of the CDR3 is 13 residues. CDR1 MNHEY and CDR2 SMNVEV come from the germline V gene (reference sequence). Trimming stripped 4 bases from V and 4 bases from J, with 9 bases between. The CDR3 spells CASSSGIPDTQYF. The CDR3 DNA reads TGTGCCAGCAGTTCAGGGATACCAGATACGCAGTATTTT.

The V gene is TRBV5-6, the J gene TRBJ1-1, with D possibly being TRBD1 (6 bases). The CDR3 totals 16 residues. CDR1 is SGHDT and CDR2 is YYEEEE in the germline V gene. V was clipped by 3 bases and J by 8 bases, with 23 bases between them. The CDR3 coding sequence is TGTGCCAGCAGCTCCCTGTACCACAGGGAGGGGGGAGAAGCTTTCTTT. Translating gives CASSSLYHREGGEAFF.

The chain couples TRBV27 to TRBJ2-7; 10 positions match TRBD2. Trimming at V came to 5 bases and at J to 2 bases, leaving 6 bases not matched to a gene. Germline V gene data show CDR1 as MNHEY and CDR2 as SMNVEV (reference sequence). CDR3 length: 15 residues. The CDR3 coding sequence is TGTGCCAGCAGTCCACAAGCGGGAGGGCCCTACGAGCAGTACTTC. Its translation is CASSPQAGGPYEQYF.

CDR3 sequence (DNA): TGTGCCAGCAGCCAAAACCCGACAGAAGCTTTCTTT. The encoded protein is CASSQNPTEAFF. The chain is built from TRBV3-1 (or the pseudogene TRBV3-2) and TRBJ1-1; D not certain. Per germline, CDR1 LGHDT and CDR2 YNNKEL (reference sequence). Deletions cut 2 bases from V and 8 bases from J, with 9 bases between. This CDR3 spans 12 amino acids.

In the case of this clone: This specimen includes other DNA sequences encoding the same CDR3. This chain uses TRBV5-1 with TRBJ2-5; TRBD1 agrees at 7 bases. The CDR3 covers 14 residues. Trimming cost V 1 base and J 5 bases; bases outside gene matches: 5. Germline V gene data show CDR1 as SGHRS and CDR2 as YFSETQ. The CDR3 reads CASSLTTGEETQYF. In DNA, the CDR3 is TGCGCCAGCAGCTTGACCACAGGGGAGGAGACCCAGTACTTC.

The chain recombines TRBV28 with TRBJ2-1; 12 bases match TRBD2. With 4 bases clipped from V and 7 bases from J, the junction kept 2 bases outside the gene matches. This CDR3 has 14 amino acids. The germline CDR1 and CDR2 sequences are MDHEN and SYDVKM. This CDR3 is CASSYLAGGNEQFF. CDR3 in DNA: TGTGCCAGCAGTTACCTAGCGGGGGGGAATGAGCAGTTCTTC.

The chain recombines TRBV29-1 with TRBJ1-2, with a possible D match to TRBD1 (6 bases). There are 13 residues in the CDR3. Per germline, CDR1 SQVTM and CDR2 ANQGSEA. The V gene lost 7 bases and the J gene lost 4 bases, with 16 bases spanning the gap. This CDR3 reads CSAEDRESYGYTF. The CDR3 nucleotides are TGCAGCGCCGAGGACAGAGAGAGCTATGGCTACACCTTC.

This clone is a singleton in its sample. The J gene is TRBJ2-3, the V gene TRBV5-6; the match to TRBD1 covers 9 bases. Germline V gives CDR1 SGHDT, CDR2 YYEEEE. The CDR3 is 14 residues long. Trimming cost V 3 bases and J 7 bases; bases outside gene matches: 6. Written as DNA, the CDR3 is TGTGCCAGCAGCTCCCCGACAGGGGGGAATACGCAGTATTTT. The encoded protein is CASSSPTGGNTQYF.

V and J are TRBV4-1 and TRBJ2-1, with TRBD2 as a possible D gene (6 bases). The CDR3 has 18 amino acids. The V end was cut by 4 bases, the J end by 4 bases, with 23 bases between. Germline CDR1 MGHRA, CDR2 YSYEKL. CDR3 DNA: TGCGCCAGCAGCCCCAACAGAACCGCTAGCGTCCATTACAATGAGCAGTTCTTC. It specifies CASSPNRTASVHYNEQFF.

The chain has TRBV4-3 and TRBJ2-7, with 8 bases aligning to TRBD1. V was clipped by 1 base and J by 6 bases; unmatched bases: 5. The germline gives CDR1 LGHNA, CDR2 YSLEER. The CDR3 is made up of 14 amino acids. For the CDR3, the DNA is TGCGCCAGCAGCCAAGGTCCCAGGGGGCGCGAGCAGTACTTC. Translating it yields CASSQGPRGREQYF.

V usage is TRBV28 and J usage is TRBJ1-5; no clear D. In germline, CDR1 is MDHEN, CDR2 SYDVKM. The length of the CDR3 is 15 residues. V shed 3 bases and J shed 0 bases, with 9 bases lying between them. The CDR3 coding sequence is TGTGCCAGCAGTTTGGGCTTTTATAGCAATCAGCCCCAGCATTTT. Translated: CASSLGFYSNQPQHF.

The genes are TRBV6-2 or TRBV6-3 and TRBJ1-5, with a weak D call TRBD1 (6 bases). CDR1 is MNHEY, CDR2 SVGEGT, per germline. This CDR3 region has 17 residues. V was clipped by 2 bases and J by 0 bases, with 14 bases between them. CDR3 nucleotide sequence: TGTGCCAGCAGTTACCCTTCCGGGACAATTAGCAATCAGCCCCAGCATTTT. As protein: CASSYPSGTISNQPQHF.

The chain carries TRBV2 and TRBJ2-3; D is possibly TRBD2 (5 bases). V dropped 8 bases and J dropped 2 bases, with 17 bases sitting between them. The CDR3 is 15 amino acids. CDR1 SNHLY and CDR2 FYNNEI come from the germline V gene. The CDR3 bases are TGTGCCAGCCCTCCCGGGAAAGGGAACACAGATACGCAGTATTTT. This codes for CASPPGKGNTDTQYF.

The sample holds one count of this clone. The rearrangement joins TRBV18 to TRBJ1-1; possible D gene TRBD1, 6 bases. The germline V and J ends were trimmed by 8 bases and 1 base, with 11 bases remaining between them. The CDR3 contains 13 residues. From germline, CDR1 is KGHSH and CDR2 LQKENI. Here the CDR3 DNA reads TGTGCCAGCGGAACGGGACAGAACACTGAAGCTTTCTTT. Amino acids: CASGTGQNTEAFF.

This chain joins TRBV9 and TRBJ1-1, with 7 nucleotides matching TRBD1. V trimming: 3 bases; J trimming: 5 bases; junction bases outside the gene matches: 10. This CDR3 is built from 15 residues. The germline CDR1 and CDR2 sequences are SGDLS and YYNGEE. CDR3 nucleotides: TGTGCCAGCAGCGCAATAGACAGGGTAGGGACTGAAGCTTTCTTT. Its translation is CASSAIDRVGTEAFF.

The CDR3 protein is CASSPWDRSVTDTQYF. The CDR3 coding sequence is TGTGCCAGCAGCCCCTGGGACAGGTCGGTCACAGATACGCAGTATTTT. The genes are TRBV5-6 and TRBJ2-3; 8 bases are shared with TRBD1. The CDR3 is made up of 16 amino acids. V shed 4 bases, J shed 2 bases, and the junction held 9 bases outside the gene matches. Per the germline V gene, CDR1 is SGHDT and CDR2 is YYEEEE. The whole variable domain, filled in from reference TRBV5-6 and TRBJ2-3, reads DAGVTQSPTHLIKTRGQQVTLRCSPKSGHDTVSWYQQALGQGPQFIFQYYEEEERQRGNFPDRFSGHQFPNYSSELNVNALLLGDSALYLCASSPWDRSVTDTQYFGPGTRLTVL.

The CDR3 DNA is TGTGCCAGCAGCAAAAGAAGACAGGTCTACGAGCAGTACTTC. It specifies CASSKRRQVYEQYF. The V and J genes are TRBV21-1 and TRBJ2-7; the listed D gene, TRBD1, was not tested against the DNA. TRBV21-1 is termed a pseudogene. There are 14 residues in the CDR3.

CDR3 coding DNA: TGTGCCAGTAGTAAACCAGGGGGCCTCACAGAAGAGACCCAGTACTTC. It specifies CASSKPGGLTEETQYF. This chain connects TRBV19 to TRBJ2-5; the match to TRBD1 covers 8 bases. The ends lost 4 bases at V and 3 bases at J; junction bases unmatched: 10. Germline CDR1 reads LNHDA; CDR2 reads SQIVND (reference sequence). This CDR3 has 16 residues.

V gene TRBV6-6 combines with J gene TRBJ1-2; 10 positions match TRBD1. There are 15 residues in the CDR3. J was trimmed by 4 bases and V by 6 bases; bases with no gene match: 8. Per germline, CDR1 MNHNY and CDR2 SVGAGI (reference sequence). CDR3: CASSPPGQGSYGYTF. The CDR3, as DNA: TGTGCCAGCAGCCCGCCGGGACAGGGGAGCTATGGCTACACCTTC.

The chain recombines TRBV3-1 (or the pseudogene TRBV3-2) with TRBJ1-1, with unresolved D. The germline V gene has CDR1 LGHDT and CDR2 YNNKEL (reference sequence). The CDR3 has 15 amino acids. With 1 base removed from V and 0 bases from J, the gap between germline ends came to 9 bases. The CDR3 reads CASSQAAGMNTEAFF. The CDR3 DNA reads as TGTGCCAGCAGCCAAGCGGCGGGGATGAACACTGAAGCTTTCTTT.

This chain links TRBV7-2 with TRBJ2-2, with TRBD2 identical over 9 bases. The CDR3 runs to 16 residues. The germline CDR1 and CDR2 sequences are SGHTA and FQGNSA. V lost 3 bases, J lost 4 bases, and 6 bases stayed unmatched. CDR3 nucleotides: TGTGCCAGCAGCTTGGTGATGCGGGAGGGCACCGGGGAGCTGTTTTTT. This sequence encodes CASSLVMREGTGELFF. The variable domain in full, completed from reference TRBV7-2 and TRBJ2-2, reads GAGVSQSPSNKVTEKGKDVELRCDPISGHTALYWYRQSLGQGLEFLIYFQGNSAPDKSGLPSDRFSAERTGGSVSTLTIQRTQQEDSAVYLCASSLVMREGTGELFFGEGSRLTVL.